Listed below are T cell receptor beta chains from one sample, sequenced in a study of radiation and T cells in renal cell carcinoma. Clones were sequenced by immunoSEQ multiplex PCR, and TCRdb holds only the in-frame ones, with some missing. The sample lists some 20,000 clones, about half occurring once. This material consisted of tumor tissue, taken from a patient whose treatment included radiotherapy and nephrectomy. Receptor source: a woman between 50 and 59 years old with renal cell carcinoma. CDR3s leave out the opening cysteine and the closing phenylalanine or tryptophan. The order of the fields is CDR3 protein, J gene, V gene.

CDR3: ASSFLYVRMGYEQY
J: TRBJ2-7
V: TRBV12-1

CDR3: ASSQRGQGTYEQY
J: TRBJ2-7
V: TRBV19

CDR3: ASSLVRLVDGYT
J: TRBJ1-2
V: TRBV7-9

CDR3: ASSSDRHGYT
J: TRBJ1-2
V: TRBV7-8

CDR3: ASSYGTGGQETQY
J: TRBJ2-5
V: TRBV5-1

CDR3: SVEDRWGPGNTIY
J: TRBJ1-3
V: TRBV29-1

CDR3: ASSTTSGGYNEQF
J: TRBJ2-1
V: TRBV5-1

CDR3: ASSRTVSGNQPQH
J: TRBJ1-5
V: TRBV6-5

CDR3: ARSTPTGELGYGYT
J: TRBJ1-2
V: TRBV7-5

CDR3: SVAGSGANVLT
J: TRBJ2-6
V: TRBV29-1